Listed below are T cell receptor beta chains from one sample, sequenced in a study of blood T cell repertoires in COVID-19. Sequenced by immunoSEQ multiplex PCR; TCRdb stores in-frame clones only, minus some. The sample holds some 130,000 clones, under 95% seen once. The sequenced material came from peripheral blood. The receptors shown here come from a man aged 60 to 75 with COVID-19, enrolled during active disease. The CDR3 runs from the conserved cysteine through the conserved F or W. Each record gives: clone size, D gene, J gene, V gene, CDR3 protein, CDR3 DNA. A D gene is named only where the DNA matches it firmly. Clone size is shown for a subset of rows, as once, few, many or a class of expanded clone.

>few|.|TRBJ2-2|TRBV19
CASSIEAGEPGELFF
TGTGCCAGTAGTATAGAGGCAGGGGAGCCCGGGGAGCTGTTTTTT
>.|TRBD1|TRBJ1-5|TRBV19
CASSARGDRGDQPQHF
TGTGCCAGTAGTGCTCGAGGGGACAGGGGCGATCAGCCCCAGCATTTT
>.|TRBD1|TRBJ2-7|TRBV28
CASQDFPGQGAVGQYF
TGTGCCAGCCAAGACTTTCCGGGACAGGGGGCGGTGGGGCAGTACTTC
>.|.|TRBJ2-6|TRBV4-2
CASSQDQRATGANVLTF
TGTGCCAGCAGCCAAGATCAGCGGGCAACCGGGGCCAACGTCCTGACTTTC
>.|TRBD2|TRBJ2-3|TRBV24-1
CATTSTSGSTDTQYF
TGTGCCACCACCTCGACTAGCGGGAGCACAGATACGCAGTATTTT
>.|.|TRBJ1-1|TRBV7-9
CASGRGNTEAFF
TGTGCCAGCGGACGGGGGAACACTGAAGCTTTCTTT
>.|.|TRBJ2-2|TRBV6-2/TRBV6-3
CASSGASGELFF
TGTGCCAGCAGTGGGGCTTCCGGGGAGCTGTTTTTT
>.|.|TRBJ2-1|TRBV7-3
CASSLTLADEQFF
TGTGCCAGCAGCTTAACTCTAGCAGACGAGCAGTTCTTC
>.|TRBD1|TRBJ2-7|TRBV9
CASSPRGGSYEQYF
TGTGCCAGCAGCCCTAGAGGGGGCAGCTACGAGCAGTACTTC
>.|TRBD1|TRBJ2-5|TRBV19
CASSNGQGRETQYF
TGTGCCAGTAGTAACGGACAGGGCAGGGAGACCCAGTACTTC
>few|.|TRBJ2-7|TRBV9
CASSVGREARYEQYF
TGTGCCAGCAGCGTAGGGCGGGAAGCCCGCTACGAGCAGTACTTC
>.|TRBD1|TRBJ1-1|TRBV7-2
CASKRQGPSVNTEAFF
TGTGCCAGCAAACGACAGGGGCCATCGGTGAACACTGAAGCTTTCTTT
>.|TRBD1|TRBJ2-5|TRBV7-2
CASSLWDRRETQYF
TGTGCCAGCAGCTTATGGGACAGACGTGAGACCCAGTACTTC
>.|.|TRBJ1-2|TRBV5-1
CASSPEQVYGYTF
TGCGCCAGCAGCCCCGAACAAGTTTATGGCTACACCTTC
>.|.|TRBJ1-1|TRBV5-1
CASSYLRGGNTEAFF
TGCGCCAGCAGCTACCTCCGGGGGGGTAACACTGAAGCTTTCTTT
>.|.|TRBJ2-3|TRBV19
CASSALVSTDTQYF
TGTGCCAGTAGTGCCCTAGTTAGCACAGATACGCAGTATTTT
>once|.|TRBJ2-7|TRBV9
CASRLPAGHEQYF
TGTGCCAGCAGACTACCAGCGGGCCACGAGCAGTACTTC
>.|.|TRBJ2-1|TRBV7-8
CASSLISGEPLLNEQFF
TGTGCCAGCAGCTTAATATCTGGAGAGCCACTACTGAATGAGCAGTTCTTC
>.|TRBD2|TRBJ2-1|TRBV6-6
CASSYTTSGKEGEQFF
TGTGCCAGCAGTTATACGACTAGCGGGAAAGAGGGTGAGCAGTTCTTC
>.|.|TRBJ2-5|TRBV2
CASSSDTQETQYF
TGTGCCAGCAGTTCGGACACGCAAGAGACCCAGTACTTC
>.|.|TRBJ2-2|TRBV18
CASSPETEFGELFF
TGTGCCAGCTCACCTGAGACTGAATTCGGGGAGCTGTTTTTT
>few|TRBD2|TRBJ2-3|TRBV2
CAITRSGNTDTQYF
TGTGCCATCACGAGAAGCGGGAACACAGATACGCAGTATTTT
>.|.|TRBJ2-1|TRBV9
CASSPSGTFTNEQFF
TGTGCCAGCAGCCCAAGCGGGACATTTACCAATGAGCAGTTCTTC
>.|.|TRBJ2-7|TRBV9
CASSVDAGLTYEQYF
TGTGCCAGCAGCGTAGATGCGGGGCTAACCTACGAGCAGTACTTC
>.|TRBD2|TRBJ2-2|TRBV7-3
CASSLVAGETGELFF
TGTGCCAGCAGCTTGGTAGCGGGAGAAACCGGGGAGCTGTTTTTT
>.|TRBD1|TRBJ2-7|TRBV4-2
CASSQEWTGRYEQYF
TGTGCCAGCAGCCAAGAATGGACAGGCCGTTACGAGCAGTACTTC
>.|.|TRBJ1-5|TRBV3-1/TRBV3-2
CASSQTQGELEPQHF
TGTGCCAGCAGCCAAACGCAGGGCGAGCTTGAGCCCCAGCATTTT
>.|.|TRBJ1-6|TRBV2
CASSLMRSYVGSPLHF
TGTGCCAGCAGCCTGATGAGGAGCTATGTTGGATCACCCCTCCACTTT
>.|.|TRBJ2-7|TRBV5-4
CASRPQGSYEQYF
TGTGCCAGCAGACCCCAGGGATCCTACGAGCAGTACTTC